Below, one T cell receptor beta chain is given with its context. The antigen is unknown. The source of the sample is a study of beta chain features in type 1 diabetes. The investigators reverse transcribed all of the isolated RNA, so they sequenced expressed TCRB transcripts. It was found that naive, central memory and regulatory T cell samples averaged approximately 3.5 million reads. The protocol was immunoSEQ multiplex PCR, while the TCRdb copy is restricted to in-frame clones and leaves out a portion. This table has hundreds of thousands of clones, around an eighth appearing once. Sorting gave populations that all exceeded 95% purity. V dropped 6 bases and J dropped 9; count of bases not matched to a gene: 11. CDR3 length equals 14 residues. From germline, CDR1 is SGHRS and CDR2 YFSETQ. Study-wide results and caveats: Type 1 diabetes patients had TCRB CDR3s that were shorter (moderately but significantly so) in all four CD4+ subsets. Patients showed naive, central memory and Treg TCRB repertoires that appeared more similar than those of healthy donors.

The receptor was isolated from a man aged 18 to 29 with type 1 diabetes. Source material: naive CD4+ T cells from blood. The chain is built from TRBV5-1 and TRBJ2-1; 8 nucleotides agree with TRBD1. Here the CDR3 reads CASTYGQGGSEQFF. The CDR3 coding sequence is TGCGCCAGCACTTACGGACAGGGTGGGAGTGAGCAGTTCTTC.